This T cell receptor beta chain was identified in a study of shared clonotypes between healthy human individuals. Produced via immunoSEQ multiplex PCR; TCRdb's table is partial and in-frame only. The table records 170,000 or so clones, 60% to 75% of them present only once. The CDR3 runs 15 residues. V was clipped by 3 bases and J by 2 bases, with 14 bases between them. The V gene's germline CDR1 is SGHTA and CDR2 FQGNSA. The source material was memory CD4+ T cells sorted from blood. Subset indicated: CD45RA-negative fraction. The clonotype comes from a man aged 30 to 39 in good health. The chain recombines TRBV7-2 with TRBJ2-7; D is perhaps TRBD1 (6 bases). This chain's CDR3 is CASSFATGRTYEQYF. CDR3 nucleotides: TGTGCCAGCAGCTTCGCAACAGGGAGAACCTACGAGCAGTACTTC.